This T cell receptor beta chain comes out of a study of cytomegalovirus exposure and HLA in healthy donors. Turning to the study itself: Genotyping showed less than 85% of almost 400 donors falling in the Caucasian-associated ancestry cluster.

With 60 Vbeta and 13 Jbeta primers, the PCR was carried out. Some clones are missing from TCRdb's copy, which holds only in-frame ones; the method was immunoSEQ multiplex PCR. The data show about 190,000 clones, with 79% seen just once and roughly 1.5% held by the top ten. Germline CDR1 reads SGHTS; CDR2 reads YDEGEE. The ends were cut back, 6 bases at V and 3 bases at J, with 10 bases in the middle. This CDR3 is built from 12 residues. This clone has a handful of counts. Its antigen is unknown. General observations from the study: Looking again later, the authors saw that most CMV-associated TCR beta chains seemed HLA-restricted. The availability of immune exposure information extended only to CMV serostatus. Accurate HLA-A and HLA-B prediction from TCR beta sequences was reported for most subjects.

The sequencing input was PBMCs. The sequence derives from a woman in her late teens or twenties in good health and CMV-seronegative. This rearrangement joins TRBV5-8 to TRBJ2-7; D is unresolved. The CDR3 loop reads CASMGSFYEQYF. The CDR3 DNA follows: TGTGCCAGCATGGGCAGCTTCTACGAGCAGTACTTC.